This TCR beta chain emerged from a study of T cells in Graves' hyperthyroidism and ophthalmopathy. Study results and limitations: Blood also held most thyroid clonotypes expanded beyond 0.001.

Looked up from germline, CDR1 is SGHRS and CDR2 is YFSETQ. Trimming pared 0 bases from V and 0 bases from J, leaving 6 bases between. CDR3 length: 14 amino acids. Researchers took RNA transcripts and amplified the TCR beta CDR3 regions from them. The HTBI primer set drove a first-round RT-PCR of the TCR CDR3. TCRdb itself ran the multiplex PCR reads through MiXCR, one entry per CDR3 protein. The top ten clones hold 8.2% of a sample with about 560,000 distinct CDR3 sequences, 40% to 55% of them seen once. This clonotype was observed many times. Its specificity is not known. Diagnostic decisions used clinical symptoms, serum thyroxine and TRAb, thyroid ultrasound and orbital computed tomography.

The TCR sequence derives from a woman aged 18-35 years with Graves' hyperthyroidism. Source material: peripheral blood or thyroid tissue (not recorded which). This chain joins TRBV5-1 and TRBJ1-1; no reliable D call. This CDR3 reads CASSLASMNTEAFF. The CDR3 nucleotides are TGCGCCAGCAGCTTGGCCTCCATGAACACTGAAGCTTTCTTT. Complete variable domain (other parts from reference TRBV5-1 and TRBJ1-1): KAGVTQTPRYLIKTRGQQVTLSCSPISGHRSVSWYQQTPGQGLQFLFEYFSETQRNKGNFPGRFSGRQFSNSRSEMNVSTLELGDSALYLCASSLASMNTEAFFGQGTRLTVV.